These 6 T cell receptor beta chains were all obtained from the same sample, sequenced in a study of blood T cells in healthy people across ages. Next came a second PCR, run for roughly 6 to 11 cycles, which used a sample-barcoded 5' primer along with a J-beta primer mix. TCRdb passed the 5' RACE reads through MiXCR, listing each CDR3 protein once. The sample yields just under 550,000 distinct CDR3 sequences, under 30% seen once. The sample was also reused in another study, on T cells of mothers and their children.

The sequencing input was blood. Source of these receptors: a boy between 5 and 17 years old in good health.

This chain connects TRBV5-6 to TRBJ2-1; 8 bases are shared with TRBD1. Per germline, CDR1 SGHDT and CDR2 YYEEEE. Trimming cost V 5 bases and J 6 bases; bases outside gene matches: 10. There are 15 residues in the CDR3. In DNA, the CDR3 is TGTGCCAGCAGTCGCGGACAGGGTAGAGGCAATGAGCAGTTCTTC. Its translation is CASSRGQGRGNEQFF.

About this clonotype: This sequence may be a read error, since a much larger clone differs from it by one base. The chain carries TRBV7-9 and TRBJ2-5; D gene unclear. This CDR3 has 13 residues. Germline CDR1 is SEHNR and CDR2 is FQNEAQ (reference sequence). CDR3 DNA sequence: TGTACCAGCAGCTCTCTTTCCCGAGAGACCCAGTACTTC. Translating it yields CTSSSLSRETQYF.

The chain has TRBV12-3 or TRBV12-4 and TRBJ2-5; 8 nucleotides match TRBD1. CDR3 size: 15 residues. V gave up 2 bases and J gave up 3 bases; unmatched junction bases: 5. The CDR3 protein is CASSLLPDREETQYF. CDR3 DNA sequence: TGTGCCAGCAGTTTACTACCGGACAGGGAAGAGACCCAGTACTTC.

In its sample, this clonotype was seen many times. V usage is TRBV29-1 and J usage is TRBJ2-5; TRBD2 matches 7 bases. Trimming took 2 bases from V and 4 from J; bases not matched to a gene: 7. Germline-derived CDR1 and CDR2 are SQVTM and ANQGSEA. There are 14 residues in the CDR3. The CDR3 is CSVELAWEGETQYF. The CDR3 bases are TGCAGCGTTGAACTAGCCTGGGAGGGAGAGACCCAGTACTTC.

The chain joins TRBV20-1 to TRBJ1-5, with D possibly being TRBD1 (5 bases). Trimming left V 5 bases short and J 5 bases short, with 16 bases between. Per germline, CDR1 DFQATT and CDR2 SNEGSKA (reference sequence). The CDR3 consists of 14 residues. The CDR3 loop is CSADGTGGHQPQHF. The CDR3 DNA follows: TGCAGTGCTGACGGGACGGGGGGTCATCAGCCCCAGCATTTT.

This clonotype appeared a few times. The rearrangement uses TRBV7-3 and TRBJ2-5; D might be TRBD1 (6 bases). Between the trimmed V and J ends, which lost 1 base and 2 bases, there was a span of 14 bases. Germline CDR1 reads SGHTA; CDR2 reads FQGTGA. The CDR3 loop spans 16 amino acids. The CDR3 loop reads CASSLNHGRGQETQYF. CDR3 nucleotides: TGTGCCAGCAGCTTAAATCACGGCAGGGGACAAGAGACCCAGTACTTC.